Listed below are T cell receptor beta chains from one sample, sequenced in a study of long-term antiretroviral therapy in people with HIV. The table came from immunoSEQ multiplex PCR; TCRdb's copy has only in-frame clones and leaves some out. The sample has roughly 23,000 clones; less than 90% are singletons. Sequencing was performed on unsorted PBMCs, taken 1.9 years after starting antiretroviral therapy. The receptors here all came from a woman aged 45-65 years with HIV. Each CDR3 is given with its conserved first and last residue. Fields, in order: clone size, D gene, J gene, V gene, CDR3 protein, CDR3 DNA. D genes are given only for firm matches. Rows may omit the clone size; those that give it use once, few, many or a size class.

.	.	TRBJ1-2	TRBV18	CASSPILGDSPTVNYGYTF	TGTGCCAGCTCACCCATTCTCGGTGATTCTCCGACAGTAAACTATGGCTACACCTTC
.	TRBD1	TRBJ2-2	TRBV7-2	CASSLPRTGPITGELFF	TGTGCCAGCAGCCTACCCCGGACAGGGCCGATCACCGGGGAGCTGTTTTTT
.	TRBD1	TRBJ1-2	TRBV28	CASRSDRAFNYGYTF	TGTGCCAGCAGATCGGACAGGGCTTTTAACTATGGCTACACCTTC
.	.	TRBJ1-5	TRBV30	CAWAGGYSNQPQHF	TGTGCCTGGGCGGGAGGGTATAGCAATCAGCCCCAGCATTTT
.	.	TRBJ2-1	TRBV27	CASSFGYRKYNEQFF	TGTGCCAGCAGTTTTGGGTACAGAAAGTACAATGAGCAGTTCTTC
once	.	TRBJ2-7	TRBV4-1	CASSSRPVTTSYEQYF	TGCGCCAGCAGCTCGCGACCGGTCACCACCTCCTACGAGCAGTACTTC
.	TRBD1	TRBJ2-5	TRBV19	CASSIGGTGFQETQYF	TGTGCCAGTAGTATAGGAGGGACAGGATTCCAAGAGACCCAGTACTTC
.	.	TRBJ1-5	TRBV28	CASSLFAPGLSNQPQHF	TGTGCCAGCAGTTTATTTGCCCCGGGGCTGAGCAATCAGCCCCAGCATTTT
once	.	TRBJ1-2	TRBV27	CASSRTGNYGYTF	TGTGCCAGCAGCAGAACAGGGAACTATGGCTACACCTTC
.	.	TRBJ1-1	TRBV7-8	CASSSIDRDTEAFF	TGTGCCAGCAGCTCGATTGACAGAGACACTGAAGCTTTCTTT
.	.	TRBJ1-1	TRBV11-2	CASSLDGAWGSTEAFF	TGTGCCAGCAGCTTAGACGGGGCTTGGGGGAGCACTGAAGCTTTCTTT
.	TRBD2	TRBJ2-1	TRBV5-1	CASSLASGGDEQFF	TGCGCCAGCAGCTTGGCTAGCGGGGGGGATGAGCAGTTCTTC
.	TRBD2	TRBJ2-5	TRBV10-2	CASSGPGLAGAPSWAQYF	TGCGCCAGCAGTGGCCCGGGACTAGCGGGGGCCCCGAGTTGGGCCCAGTACTTC
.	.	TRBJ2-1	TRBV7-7	CASSQGSAVSPNRYNEQFF	TGTGCCAGCAGCCAAGGGTCCGCGGTCAGCCCAAACCGTTACAATGAGCAGTTCTTC
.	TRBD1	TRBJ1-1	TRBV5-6	CASSPDRRHTEAFF	TGTGCCAGCAGCCCGGACAGGAGGCACACTGAAGCTTTCTTT
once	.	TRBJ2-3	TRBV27	CASSGLDRSTDTQYF	TGTGCCAGCAGTGGCCTCGACCGAAGCACAGATACGCAGTATTTT
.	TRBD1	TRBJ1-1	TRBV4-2	CASSPRVRQGEGNTEAFF	TGTGCCAGCAGCCCCAGAGTTAGGCAGGGGGAAGGGAACACTGAAGCTTTCTTT
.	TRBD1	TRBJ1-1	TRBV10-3	CAISESPDRINTEAFF	TGTGCCATCAGTGAGTCTCCGGACAGGATTAACACTGAAGCTTTCTTT
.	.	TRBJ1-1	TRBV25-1	CASTEASYAEAFF	TGTGCCAGCACCGAGGCGAGTTACGCTGAAGCTTTCTTT
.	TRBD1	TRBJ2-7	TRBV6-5	CASSLNRGSSYEQYF	TGTGCCAGCAGCCTAAACAGGGGGAGCTCCTACGAGCAGTACTTC
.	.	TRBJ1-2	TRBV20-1	CSARLGAQSTF	TGCAGTGCTAGATTGGGGGCGCAGAGCACCTTC
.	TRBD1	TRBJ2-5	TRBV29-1	CSVEGAGGGETQYF	TGCAGCGTTGAAGGAGCAGGGGGCGGAGAGACCCAGTACTTC
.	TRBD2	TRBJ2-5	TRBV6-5	CASSSASGSETQYF	TGTGCCAGCAGCTCGGCTAGCGGGTCGGAGACCCAGTACTTC
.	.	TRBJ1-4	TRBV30	CAWSTGSNEKLFF	TGTGCCTGGAGTACAGGTTCTAATGAAAAACTGTTTTTT
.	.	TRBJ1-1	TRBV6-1	CASIYKNTEAFF	TGTGCCAGCATCTACAAGAACACTGAAGCTTTCTTT
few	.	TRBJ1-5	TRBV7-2	CASSVHGQPQHF	TGTGCCAGCAGCGTCCACGGGCAGCCCCAGCATTTT
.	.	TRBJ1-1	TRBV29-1	CSVEDTQLVQSFF	TGCAGCGTTGAAGACACACAACTAGTTCAGTCTTTCTTT
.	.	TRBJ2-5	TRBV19	CASSIGGPQETQYF	TGTGCCAGTAGTATCGGGGGCCCCCAAGAGACCCAGTACTTC
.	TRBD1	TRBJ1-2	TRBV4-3	CASSPWTGELYGYTF	TGCGCCAGCAGCCCCTGGACAGGGGAACTCTATGGCTACACCTTC
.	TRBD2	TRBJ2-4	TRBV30	CAWSRGRDIQYF	TGTGCCTGGAGCCGGGGGAGGGACATTCAGTACTTC
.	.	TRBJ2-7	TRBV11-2	CASSFGTATYEQYF	TGTGCCAGCAGCTTTGGGACTGCAACCTACGAGCAGTACTTC
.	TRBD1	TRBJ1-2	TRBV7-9	CASTRDREGPLYGYTF	TGTGCCAGCACCCGGGACAGGGAAGGCCCACTCTATGGCTACACCTTC
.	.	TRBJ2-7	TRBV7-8	CASSLDGQGPGGDVSYEQYF	TGTGCCAGCAGCTTAGACGGACAGGGCCCGGGAGGAGACGTTTCCTACGAGCAGTACTTC
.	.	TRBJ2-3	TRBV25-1	CASSLGNLGGGADTQYF	TGTGCCAGCAGTTTGGGAAATTTGGGCGGGGGCGCAGATACGCAGTATTTT
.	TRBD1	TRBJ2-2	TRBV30	CAWARRTGNTGELFF	TGTGCCTGGGCCAGGCGGACAGGGAACACCGGGGAGCTGTTTTTT
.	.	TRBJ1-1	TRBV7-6	CASTSGPGQNTEAFF	TGTGCCAGCACCTCCGGGCCGGGACAGAACACTGAAGCTTTCTTT
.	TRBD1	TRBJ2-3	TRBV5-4	CASSPYFWGQGASSTDTQYF	TGTGCCAGCAGCCCCTACTTCTGGGGACAGGGGGCCTCTAGCACAGATACGCAGTATTTT
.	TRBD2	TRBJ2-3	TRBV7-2	CASSLLGGGDTDTQYF	TGTGCCAGCAGCTTATTAGGCGGGGGGGACACAGATACGCAGTATTTT
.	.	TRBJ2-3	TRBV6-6	CASSYWAAQSTDTQYF	TGTGCCAGCAGTTACTGGGCCGCCCAAAGCACAGATACGCAGTATTTT
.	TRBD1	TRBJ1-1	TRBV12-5	CASGKEGATEAFF	TGTGCTAGTGGTAAGGAGGGGGCCACTGAAGCTTTCTTT
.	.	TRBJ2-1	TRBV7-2	CASSLVPGGQYNEQFF	TGTGCCAGCAGCTTAGTCCCGGGGGGCCAATACAATGAGCAGTTCTTC